Each of the 26 T cell receptor beta chains below was sequenced from the same sample in a study of cytomegalovirus exposure and HLA in healthy donors. Method: immunoSEQ multiplex PCR; TCRdb's copy keeps in-frame clones and lacks some. The sample lists 100,000 to 150,000 clones, roughly 90% seen once, with approximately 2% in the top ten. The sample taken for sequencing was PBMCs. Receptor source: a woman aged 18 to 35 in good health and CMV-seronegative.

The chain employs TRBV27 and TRBJ2-7; D remains ambiguous. The germline gives CDR1 MNHEY, CDR2 SMNVEV (reference sequence). Trimming took off 3 bases at V and 3 bases at J, with 9 bases between the two ends. The CDR3 contains 13 residues. The CDR3 reads CASSFANRYEQYF. Written as DNA, the CDR3 is TGTGCCAGCAGTTTCGCTAACCGCTACGAGCAGTACTTC.

The rearrangement links TRBV30 to TRBJ1-5; D is possibly TRBD1 (5 bases). Trimming stripped 3 bases from V and 6 bases from J, with 9 bases between. Germline V lookup: CDR1 GTSNPN, CDR2 SVGIG (reference sequence). The CDR3 is 12 amino acids. The CDR3 nucleotides read TGTGCCTGGAGGGCGCAGGGTCAGCCCCAGCATTTT. Translated, it gives CAWRAQGQPQHF.

The genes are TRBV28 and TRBJ2-7; TRBD1 might be the D (5 bases). CDR1 and CDR2 (germline): MDHEN, SYDVKM. The germline V and J ends were trimmed by 5 bases and 6 bases, with 11 bases remaining between them. This CDR3 contains 12 residues. The CDR3 is CASSSRVFEQYF. In DNA form, the CDR3 reads TGTGCCAGCAGTAGCAGGGTATTCGAGCAGTACTTC.

The chain links TRBV5-6 to TRBJ2-3; D may be TRBD2 (6 bases). CDR3 size: 18 residues. Per germline, CDR1 SGHDT and CDR2 YYEEEE. V lost 5 bases and J lost 4, with 26 bases in between. The CDR3 region is CASSGARTTVTTPDTQYF. The CDR3 nucleotides are TGTGCCAGCAGTGGTGCCAGGACTACCGTCACCACACCAGATACGCAGTATTTT.

This sequence joins TRBV29-1 and TRBJ2-4; TRBD2 agrees at 7 bases. Germline trimming cut 0 bases from V and 1 base from J; bases unmatched to any gene: 12. Germline V gene data show CDR1 as SQVTM and CDR2 as ANQGSEA. The CDR3 covers 18 residues. The CDR3 protein is CSVEDRDNYGGAKNIQYF. The CDR3 DNA sequence: TGCAGCGTTGAAGATCGCGACAACTACGGGGGGGCCAAAAACATTCAGTACTTC.

The chain combines TRBV30 with TRBJ1-3, with D perhaps matching TRBD1 (6 bases). CDR1 is GTSNPN, CDR2 SVGIG, per germline (reference sequence). Trimming stripped 3 bases from V and 1 base from J, with 10 bases between. CDR3 length equals 14 residues. DNA for the CDR3: TGTGCCTGGAGAGAAACAGGGTCTGGAAACACCATATATTTT. This sequence encodes CAWRETGSGNTIYF.

As for this clone: Other DNA variants within this sample encode the same CDR3. V and J are TRBV7-2 and TRBJ2-7; TRBD1 aligns across 9 bases. The CDR3 is 14 residues long. The V segment lost 2 bases and the J segment 2 bases; nucleotides outside the gene matches: 1. Per germline, CDR1 SGHTA and CDR2 FQGNSA. This CDR3 is CASSLRDRAYEQYF. Written as DNA, the CDR3 is TGTGCCAGCAGCTTACGGGACAGGGCCTACGAGCAGTACTTC. The full variable domain, in which reference TRBV7-2 and TRBJ2-7 provide the parts outside the CDR3, is GAGVSQSPSNKVTEKGKDVELRCDPISGHTALYWYRQSLGQGLEFLIYFQGNSAPDKSGLPSDRFSAERTGGSVSTLTIQRTQQEDSAVYLCASSLRDRAYEQYFGPGTRLTVT.

This clone was recorded once. This chain connects TRBV9 to TRBJ1-2, with D possibly TRBD1 on 5 matching bases. The length of the CDR3 is 15 residues. Germline CDR1 reads SGDLS; CDR2 reads YYNGEE. V dropped 1 base and J dropped 3 bases, with 13 bases sitting between them. The CDR3 here is CASSVRQGKDYGYTF. The CDR3 coding sequence is TGTGCCAGCAGCGTACGCCAGGGTAAAGACTATGGCTACACCTTC.

CDR3 coding DNA: TGTGCCAGCAGCCTCAGGGGAACCCAAGAGACCCAGTACTTC. Translation: CASSLRGTQETQYF. The V and J genes are TRBV2 and TRBJ2-5, with D tentatively TRBD1 (6 bases). In germline, CDR1 is SNHLY, CDR2 FYNNEI. Trimming pared 6 bases from V and 1 base from J, leaving 12 bases between. This CDR3 region has 14 residues. Full variable domain (remainder filled in from reference TRBV2 and TRBJ2-5): EPEVTQTPSHQVTQMGQEVILRCVPISNHLYFYWYRQILGQKVEFLVSFYNNEISEKSEIFDDQFSVERPDGSNFTLKIRSTKLEDSAMYFCASSLRGTQETQYFGPGTRLLVL.

This clone appeared once. J is TRBJ2-7 and V is TRBV27; the match to TRBD2 covers 7 bases. CDR3 length: 15 residues. Trimming at V came to 2 bases and at J to 0 bases, leaving 4 bases not matched to a gene. CDR1 and CDR2 (germline): MNHEY, SMNVEV (reference sequence). The CDR3 coding sequence is TGTGCCAGCAGTTTAAGCGGGAAGAGCTCCTACGAGCAGTACTTC. It is translated as CASSLSGKSSYEQYF.

The CDR3 loop reads CASSFRQGEEKLFF. CDR3 DNA: TGTGCCAGCAGCTTCCGACAGGGGGAGGAAAAACTGTTTTTT. The J gene is TRBJ1-4, the V gene TRBV7-9; 9 nucleotides match TRBD1. Trimming took 3 bases from V and 8 from J; bases not matched to a gene: 4. Germline values: CDR1 SEHNR, CDR2 FQNEAQ (reference sequence). This CDR3 comprises 14 residues. Filled out from reference TRBV7-9 and TRBJ1-4, the complete variable domain reads DTGVSQNPRHKITKRGQNVTFRCDPISEHNRLYWYRQTLGQGPEFLTYFQNEAQLEKSRLLSDRFSAERPKGSFSTLEIQRTEQGDSAMYLCASSFRQGEEKLFFGSGTQLSVL.

The chain recombines TRBV30 with TRBJ1-1; maybe TRBD1 (5 bases). There are 12 residues in the CDR3. Germline CDR1 is GTSNPN and CDR2 is SVGIG (reference sequence). V was clipped by 4 bases and J by 11 bases, with 17 bases between them. CDR3 loop: CAWMGGTVAAFF. The CDR3 bases are TGTGCCTGGATGGGCGGGACGGTGGCTGCTTTCTTT.

The genes are TRBV28 and TRBJ1-5; 7 nucleotides agree with TRBD1. This CDR3 region has 17 residues. Trimming removed 6 bases from V and 9 bases from J; junction bases left unmatched: 20. Germline CDR1 and CDR2: MDHEN and SYDVKM. In DNA, the CDR3 is TGTGCCAGCAGCCCTTACGTCCGGGACAGCTTGCGAAGGCCCCAGCATTTT. Its protein is CASSPYVRDSLRRPQHF.

The chain joins TRBV11-2 to TRBJ2-7, with 7 bases lining up with TRBD2. The trim removed 4 bases at V and 6 bases at J, leaving 15 bases unmatched. CDR1 and CDR2 from the germline V gene are SGHAT and FQNNGV. The CDR3 loop spans 16 amino acids. CDR3 amino acids: CASSSSGTNPLGEQYF. The CDR3 DNA follows: TGTGCCAGCAGCTCATCCGGGACTAACCCTCTTGGCGAGCAGTACTTC.

This clone occurred a few times. The sample holds other DNA sequences that translate to the same CDR3. This sequence joins TRBV7-9 and TRBJ2-5; D unresolved. V was cut by 3 bases and J by 2 bases, with 4 bases left in between. Germline V gene data show CDR1 as SEHNR and CDR2 as FQNEAQ (reference sequence). The CDR3 length is 12 residues. The CDR3 sequence: CASSFSQETQYF. CDR3 nucleotides: TGTGCCAGCAGCTTTTCGCAAGAGACCCAGTACTTC.

This clone was counted only a few times. V usage is TRBV2 and J usage is TRBJ1-6; D is unresolved. V lost 6 bases and J 16 bases, leaving 13 bases between the germline ends. Germline lookup yields CDR1 SNHLY and CDR2 FYNNEI. This CDR3 spans 11 amino acids. CDR3 sequence (DNA): TGTGCCAGCAGCCTCCAGGCTGCGCTCCACTTT. As protein: CASSLQAALHF.

This clone has only one observation. In nucleotides, the CDR3 is TGTGCCAGCAGGCCTACAGGGAACACTGAAGCTTTCTTT. This codes for CASRPTGNTEAFF. The chain is built from TRBV21-1 and TRBJ1-1; TRBD1 is the table's D call and was not checked against the DNA. TRBV21-1 represents a pseudogene. The CDR3 runs to 13 residues.

The rearrangement uses TRBV7-3 and TRBJ1-2, with a possible D match to TRBD1 (5 bases). This CDR3 spans 15 amino acids. Germline V CDR1 and CDR2: SGHTA, FQGTGA. V was cut by 0 bases and J by 4 bases, with 12 bases left in between. CDR3 nucleotides: TGTGCCAGCAGCTTAACAGGGGAGGCCCCCTATGGCTACACCTTC. It translates to CASSLTGEAPYGYTF.

This clone is a singleton in its sample. The chain links TRBV28 to TRBJ1-1; possible D gene TRBD1, 6 bases. The CDR3 is 15 residues long. Deletions cut 9 bases from V and 0 bases from J, with 17 bases between. Germline V gives CDR1 MDHEN, CDR2 SYDVKM. CDR3 nucleotides: TGTGCCAGTTGCTGGACAGTTACTATGAACACTGAAGCTTTCTTT. This codes for CASCWTVTMNTEAFF.

The V and J genes are TRBV28 and TRBJ2-7; 7 nucleotides line up with TRBD1. Germline V gives CDR1 MDHEN, CDR2 SYDVKM. The CDR3 is 14 amino acids. The J segment lost 6 bases and the V segment lost 5 bases, leaving 10 bases of the junction unmatched. The CDR3 here is CASSPFKGAVEQYF. The CDR3 DNA sequence: TGTGCCAGCAGTCCCTTTAAGGGGGCGGTCGAGCAGTACTTC.

A word on this clone: Other nucleotide sequences from this sample produce the same CDR3. This sequence joins TRBV7-3 and TRBJ2-1; the match to TRBD2 covers 13 bases. The CDR3 is 15 residues long. Germline CDR1 is SGHTA and CDR2 is FQGTGA. Unmatched junction bases numbered 2, after V lost 4 bases and J lost 5 bases. CDR3 coding DNA: TGTGCCAGCAGCTCGGGACTAGCGGGGAACAATGAGCAGTTCTTC. Protein product: CASSSGLAGNNEQFF.

The chain carries TRBV27 and TRBJ1-2; TRBD1 matches 9 bases. CDR1 MNHEY and CDR2 SMNVEV come from the germline V gene (reference sequence). CDR3 length equals 13 residues. The V and J ends lost 10 bases and 3 bases, in that order; junction bases with no gene match: 6. The CDR3 here is CATWTGVDYGYTF. The CDR3 DNA is TGTGCCACTTGGACAGGGGTCGACTATGGCTACACCTTC.

V gene TRBV6-5 combines with J gene TRBJ2-1; 12 bases match TRBD2. Unmatched junction bases numbered 3, after V lost 6 bases and J lost 3 bases. CDR1 and CDR2 from the germline V gene are MNHEY and SVGAGI. The CDR3 is 15 residues long. CDR3 coding DNA: TGTGCCAGCAGACTAGCGGGAGGAAACTACAATGAGCAGTTCTTC. Amino acid sequence: CASRLAGGNYNEQFF.

This clone was seen a few times. The chain employs TRBV21-1 and TRBJ1-2; TRBD1, as called in the table, went unchecked against the DNA. TRBV21-1 is a listed pseudogene. The CDR3 totals 16 residues. The CDR3 DNA sequence: TGTGCCAGCAGCACGCAACAGGGACGGCATAGGGATGGCTACACCTTC. It encodes CASSTQQGRHRDGYTF.

The rearrangement uses TRBV5-1 and TRBJ2-7; 7 nucleotides align to TRBD1. From germline, CDR1 is SGHRS and CDR2 YFSETQ. This CDR3 spans 15 amino acids. Trimming removed 0 bases from V and 3 bases from J; junction bases left unmatched: 6. This CDR3 reads CASSLVSAGGYEQYF. The CDR3 DNA reads TGCGCCAGCAGCTTGGTCTCCGCAGGGGGCTACGAGCAGTACTTC. Together with reference TRBV5-1 and TRBJ2-7, the CDR3 gives the full variable domain: KAGVTQTPRYLIKTRGQQVTLSCSPISGHRSVSWYQQTPGQGLQFLFEYFSETQRNKGNFPGRFSGRQFSNSRSEMNVSTLELGDSALYLCASSLVSAGGYEQYFGPGTRLTVT.

The chain uses TRBV6-6 and TRBJ1-2; 8 bases align to TRBD1. Germline CDR1 and CDR2: MNHNY and SVGAGI (reference sequence). The CDR3 has 14 amino acids. Trimming removed 0 bases from V and 7 bases from J; junction bases left unmatched: 4. The CDR3 sequence is CASSYSSGGSGYTF. DNA for the CDR3: TGTGCCAGCAGTTACTCGTCAGGGGGCTCTGGCTACACCTTC.